The 4 T cell receptor beta chains reported below all come from one sample, sequenced in a study of CD8+ T cells in alopecia areata. In each case, RNA was isolated and then reverse transcribed into cDNA as the sequencing template. Libraries were prepared by immunoSEQ multiplex PCR; TCRdb keeps only in-frame clonotypes and omits some of them. The table has approximately 200,000 clones, 58% seen once. Treatment given: oral pan-JAK inhibitor, 5-10 mg twice daily. The specimen comprised CD4+ T cells sorted from blood, sampled at week 24, from a patient treated with tofacitinib. These receptors were collected from a human donor with alopecia areata.

Only a few counts were recorded for this clone. This chain links TRBV10-3 with TRBJ2-5, with a tentative D call TRBD2 (7 bases). Germline CDR1 and CDR2: ENHRY and SYGVKD. V was clipped by 6 bases and J by 3 bases, with 26 bases between them. CDR3 length equals 18 residues. Here the CDR3 reads CAIRGAIGGGTLKETQYF. CDR3 in DNA: TGTGCCATCAGGGGGGCCATCGGGGGAGGGACCCTGAAAGAGACCCAGTACTTC.

V is TRBV6-6 and J is TRBJ2-3, with D possibly TRBD2 on 5 matching bases. The V end was cut by 2 bases, the J end by 3 bases, with 6 bases between. Germline assignment: CDR1 MNHNY and CDR2 SVGAGI (reference sequence). This CDR3 region has 13 residues. This CDR3 is CASSYRGTDTQYF. CDR3 bases: TGTGCCAGCAGTTACCGAGGGACAGATACGCAGTATTTT.

The chain couples TRBV19 to TRBJ2-7, with TRBD1 matching over 7 bases. The CDR3 loop spans 15 amino acids. V lost 3 bases, J lost 0 bases, and 5 bases stayed unmatched. Germline loops: CDR1 LNHDA, CDR2 SQIVND (reference sequence). The CDR3 nucleotides are TGTGCCAGTAGTATCGACAGGGTGGACTCCTACGAGCAGTACTTC. Translation: CASSIDRVDSYEQYF.

This clone appeared a few times. This chain connects TRBV29-1 to TRBJ1-2; a weak D match, TRBD1 (5 bases). Germline assignment: CDR1 SQVTM and CDR2 ANQGSEA. The V and J ends lost 7 bases and 0 bases respectively, with 15 bases between them. This CDR3 has 14 residues. The CDR3 sequence: CSEPPGQANYGYTF. In nucleotides, the CDR3 is TGCAGCGAGCCTCCTGGACAAGCTAACTATGGCTACACCTTC.